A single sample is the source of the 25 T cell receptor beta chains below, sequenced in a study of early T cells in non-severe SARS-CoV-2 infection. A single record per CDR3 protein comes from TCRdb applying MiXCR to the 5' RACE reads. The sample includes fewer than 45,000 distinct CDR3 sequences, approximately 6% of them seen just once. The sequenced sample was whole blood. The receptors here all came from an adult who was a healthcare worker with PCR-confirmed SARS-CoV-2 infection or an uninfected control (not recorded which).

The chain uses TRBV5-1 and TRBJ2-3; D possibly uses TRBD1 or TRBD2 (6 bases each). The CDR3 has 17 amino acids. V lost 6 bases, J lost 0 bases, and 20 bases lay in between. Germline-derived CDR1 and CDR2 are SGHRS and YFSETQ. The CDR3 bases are TGCGCCAGCACCTACCGGGGGCGCGGTACTAGCACAGATACGCAGTATTTT. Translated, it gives CASTYRGRGTSTDTQYF.

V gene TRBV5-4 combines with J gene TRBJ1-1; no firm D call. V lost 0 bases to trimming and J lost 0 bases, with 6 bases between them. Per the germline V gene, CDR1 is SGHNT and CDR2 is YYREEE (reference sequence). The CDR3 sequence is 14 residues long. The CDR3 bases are TGTGCCAGCAGCTTGGTACAACTGAACACTGAAGCTTTCTTT. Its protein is CASSLVQLNTEAFF.

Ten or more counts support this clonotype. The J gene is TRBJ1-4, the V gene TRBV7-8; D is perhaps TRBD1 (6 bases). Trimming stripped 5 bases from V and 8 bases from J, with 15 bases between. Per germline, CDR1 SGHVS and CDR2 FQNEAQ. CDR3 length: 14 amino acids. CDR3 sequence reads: CASSRRGTLEKLFF. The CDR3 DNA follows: TGTGCCAGCAGCCGAAGGGGGACCCTCGAAAAACTGTTTTTT.

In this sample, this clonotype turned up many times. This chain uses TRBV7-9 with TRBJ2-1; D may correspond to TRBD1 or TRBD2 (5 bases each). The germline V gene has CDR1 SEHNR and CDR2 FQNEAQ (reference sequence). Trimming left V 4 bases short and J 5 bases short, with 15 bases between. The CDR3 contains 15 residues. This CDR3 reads CASSSEGLTHNEQFF. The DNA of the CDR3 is TGTGCCAGCAGCTCAGAGGGGCTAACGCACAATGAGCAGTTCTTC.

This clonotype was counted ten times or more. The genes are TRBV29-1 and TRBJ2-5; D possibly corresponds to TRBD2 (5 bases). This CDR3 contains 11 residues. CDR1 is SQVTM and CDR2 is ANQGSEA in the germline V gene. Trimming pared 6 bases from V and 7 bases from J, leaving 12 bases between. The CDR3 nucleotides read TGCAGCGTGGGAGAGGGCCCGACCCAGTACTTC. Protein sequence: CSVGEGPTQYF.

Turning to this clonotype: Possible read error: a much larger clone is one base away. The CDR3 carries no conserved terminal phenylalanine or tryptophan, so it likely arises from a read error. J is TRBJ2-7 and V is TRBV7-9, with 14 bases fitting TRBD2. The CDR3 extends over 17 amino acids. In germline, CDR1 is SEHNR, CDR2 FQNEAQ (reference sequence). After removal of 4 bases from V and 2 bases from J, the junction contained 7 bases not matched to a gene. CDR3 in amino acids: CASSSAETSGGAYEQYS. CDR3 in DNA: TGTGCCAGCAGCTCCGCAGAGACTAGCGGGGGGGCCTACGAGCAGTACTCC.

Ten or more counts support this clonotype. As DNA, the CDR3 is TGTGCCAGCAGCCACTCTGTTCGCAAAGAGACCCAGTACTTC. It codes for CASSHSVRKETQYF. The chain uses TRBV7-2 and TRBJ2-5, with D uncertain. The CDR3 is 14 residues long. Germline assignment: CDR1 SGHTA and CDR2 FQGNSA. Trimming shortened V by 5 bases and J by 3 bases, and 13 bases separated the two germline ends. The full variable domain, with the rest looked up from reference TRBV7-2 and TRBJ2-5, is GAGVSQSPSNKVTEKGKDVELRCDPISGHTALYWYRQSLGQGLEFLIYFQGNSAPDKSGLPSDRFSAERTGGSVSTLTIQRTQQEDSAVYLCASSHSVRKETQYFGPGTRLLVL.

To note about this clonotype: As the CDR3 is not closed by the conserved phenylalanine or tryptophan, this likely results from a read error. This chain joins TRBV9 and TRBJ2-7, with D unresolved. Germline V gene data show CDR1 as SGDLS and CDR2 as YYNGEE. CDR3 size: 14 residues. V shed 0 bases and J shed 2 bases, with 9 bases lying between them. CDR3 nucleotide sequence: TGTGCCAGCAGCGTAGGGGATGCCCCCTACGAGCAGTACTTG. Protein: CASSVGDAPYEQYL.

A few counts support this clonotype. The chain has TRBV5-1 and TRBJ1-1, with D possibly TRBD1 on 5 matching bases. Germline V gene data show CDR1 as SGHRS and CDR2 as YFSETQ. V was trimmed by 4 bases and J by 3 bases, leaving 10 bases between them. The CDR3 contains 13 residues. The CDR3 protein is CASSLTTDTEAFF. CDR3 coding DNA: TGCGCCAGCAGCCTGACGACAGACACTGAAGCTTTCTTT.

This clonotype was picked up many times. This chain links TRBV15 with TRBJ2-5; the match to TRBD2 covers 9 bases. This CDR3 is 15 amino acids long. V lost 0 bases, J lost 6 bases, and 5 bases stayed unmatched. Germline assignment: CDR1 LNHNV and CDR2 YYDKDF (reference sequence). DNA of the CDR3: TGTGCCACCAGCAGAGATAGGCTAGCGGGGCAGACCCAGTACTTC. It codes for CATSRDRLAGQTQYF. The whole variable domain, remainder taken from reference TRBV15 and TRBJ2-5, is DAMVIQNPRYQVTQFGKPVTLSCSQTLNHNVMYWYQQKSSQAPKLLFHYYDKDFNNEADTPDNFQSRRPNTSFCFLDIRSPGLGDTAMYLCATSRDRLAGQTQYFGPGTRLLVL.

The CDR3 sequence: CASSSWGPSGELFF. CDR3 DNA sequence: TGTGCCAGCAGCTCCTGGGGCCCGAGCGGGGAGCTGTTTTTT. The chain links TRBV7-2 to TRBJ2-2, with a possible D match to TRBD1 (5 bases). V lost 4 bases and J 7 bases, leaving 13 bases between the germline ends. This CDR3 has 14 amino acids. Per the germline V gene, CDR1 is SGHTA and CDR2 is FQGNSA. Based on the CDR3 plus reference TRBV7-2 and TRBJ2-2, the full variable domain is GAGVSQSPSNKVTEKGKDVELRCDPISGHTALYWYRQSLGQGLEFLIYFQGNSAPDKSGLPSDRFSAERTGGSVSTLTIQRTQQEDSAVYLCASSSWGPSGELFFGEGSRLTVL.

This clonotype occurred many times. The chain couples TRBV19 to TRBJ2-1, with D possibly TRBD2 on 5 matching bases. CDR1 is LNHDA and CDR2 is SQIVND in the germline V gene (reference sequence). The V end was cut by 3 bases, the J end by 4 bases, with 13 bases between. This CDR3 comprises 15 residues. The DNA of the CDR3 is TGTGCCAGTAGTATCGAGGGAGTGGGATACAATGAGCAGTTCTTC. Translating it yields CASSIEGVGYNEQFF.

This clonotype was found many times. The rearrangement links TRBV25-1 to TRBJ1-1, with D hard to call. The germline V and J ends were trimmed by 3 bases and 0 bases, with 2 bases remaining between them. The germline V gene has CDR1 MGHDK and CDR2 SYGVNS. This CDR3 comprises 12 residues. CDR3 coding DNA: TGTGCCAGCAGTGATTTGAACACTGAAGCTTTCTTT. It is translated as CASSDLNTEAFF.

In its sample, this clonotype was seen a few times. The DNA for the CDR3 is TGTGCCAGCAGCAGACCACCGGGACTAGCGGGAGGGGCGCTCGGAGAGACCCAGTTCTTC. This codes for CASSRPPGLAGGALGETQFF. The V and J genes are TRBV13 and TRBJ2-5; 16 positions agree with TRBD2. The J call may be incorrect, as the DNA end agrees better with TRBJ2-1. CDR3 length equals 20 residues. Germline V gives CDR1 PRHDT, CDR2 FYEKMQ (reference sequence).

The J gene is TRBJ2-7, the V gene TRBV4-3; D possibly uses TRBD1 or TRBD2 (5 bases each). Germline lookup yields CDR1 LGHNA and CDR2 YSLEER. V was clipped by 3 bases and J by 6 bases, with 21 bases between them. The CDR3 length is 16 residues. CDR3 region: CASSQVPGQAPGEQYF. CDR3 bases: TGCGCCAGCAGCCAGGTACCGGGGCAGGCCCCAGGCGAGCAGTACTTC.

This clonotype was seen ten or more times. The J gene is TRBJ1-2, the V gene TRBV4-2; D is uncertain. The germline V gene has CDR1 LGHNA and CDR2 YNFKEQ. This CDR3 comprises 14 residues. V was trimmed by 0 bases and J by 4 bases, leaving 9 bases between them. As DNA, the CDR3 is TGTGCCAGCAGCCAAGATCCCTGGACCTATGGCTACACCTTC. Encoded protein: CASSQDPWTYGYTF.

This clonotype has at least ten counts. CDR3 nucleotides: TGTGCCAGCAGCTTGATCAGGCTAGCGCGAGGTGGATTCAATGAGCAGTTCTTC. Translated, it gives CASSLIRLARGGFNEQFF. The chain has TRBV5-4 and TRBJ2-1; maybe TRBD2 (6 bases). The CDR3 totals 18 residues. In germline, CDR1 is SGHNT, CDR2 YYREEE (reference sequence). V lost 1 base and J lost 6, with 23 bases in between.

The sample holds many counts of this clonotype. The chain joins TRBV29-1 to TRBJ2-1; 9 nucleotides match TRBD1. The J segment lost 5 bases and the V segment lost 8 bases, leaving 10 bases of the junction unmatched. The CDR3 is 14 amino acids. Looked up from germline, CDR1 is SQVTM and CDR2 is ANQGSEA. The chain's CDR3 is CSSHTGTGNNEQFF. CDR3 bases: TGCAGCTCACATACCGGGACAGGGAACAATGAGCAGTTCTTC.

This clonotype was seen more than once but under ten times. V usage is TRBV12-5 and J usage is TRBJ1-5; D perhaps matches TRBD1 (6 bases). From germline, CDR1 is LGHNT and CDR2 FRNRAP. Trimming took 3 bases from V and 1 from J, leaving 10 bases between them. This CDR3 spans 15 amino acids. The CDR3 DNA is TGTGCTAGTGGTTTTGGAGACAGGAGCAATCAGCCCCAGCATTTT. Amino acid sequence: CASGFGDRSNQPQHF.

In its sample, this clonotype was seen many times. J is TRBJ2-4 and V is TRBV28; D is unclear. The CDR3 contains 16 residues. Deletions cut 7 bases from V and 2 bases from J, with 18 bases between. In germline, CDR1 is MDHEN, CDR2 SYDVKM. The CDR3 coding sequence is TGTGCCAGCATTCCGGCAGGAATAGTGTCCAAAAACATTCAGTACTTC. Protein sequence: CASIPAGIVSKNIQYF. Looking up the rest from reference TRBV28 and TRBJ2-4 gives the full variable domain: DVKVTQSSRYLVKRTGEKVFLECVQDMDHENMFWYRQDPGLGLRLIYFSYDVKMKEKGDIPEGYSVSREKKERFSLILESASTNQTSMYLCASIPAGIVSKNIQYFGAGTRLSVL.

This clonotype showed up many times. In DNA, the CDR3 is TGCAGCGTGAGGCTCGGGAGCGCTGCGTTGGAGCAGTACTTC. Its translation is CSVRLGSAALEQYF. The rearrangement links TRBV29-1 to TRBJ2-7, with D perhaps TRBD2 (6 bases). Germline CDR1 SQVTM, CDR2 ANQGSEA. This CDR3 region has 14 residues. V shed 6 bases and J shed 7 bases, with 22 bases lying between them.

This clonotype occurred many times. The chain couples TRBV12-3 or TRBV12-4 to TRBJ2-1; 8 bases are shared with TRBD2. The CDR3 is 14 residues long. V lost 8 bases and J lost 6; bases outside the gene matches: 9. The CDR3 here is CASAGTRVGNEQFF. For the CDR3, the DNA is TGTGCCAGCGCCGGGACTAGGGTTGGCAATGAGCAGTTCTTC.

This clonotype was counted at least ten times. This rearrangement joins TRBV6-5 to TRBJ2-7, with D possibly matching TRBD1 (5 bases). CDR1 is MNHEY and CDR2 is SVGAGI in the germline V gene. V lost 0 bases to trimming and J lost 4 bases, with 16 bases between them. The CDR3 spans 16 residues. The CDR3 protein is CASSYSRATVVYEQYF. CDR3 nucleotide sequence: TGTGCCAGCAGTTACTCGCGCGCGACAGTCGTATACGAGCAGTACTTC.

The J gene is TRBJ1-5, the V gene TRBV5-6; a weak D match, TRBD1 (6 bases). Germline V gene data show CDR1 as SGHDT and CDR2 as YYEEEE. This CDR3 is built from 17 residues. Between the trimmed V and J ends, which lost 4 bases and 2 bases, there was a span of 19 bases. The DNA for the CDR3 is TGTGCCAGCAGCCCCCACGCCGAGCAGGGGCGCAATCAGCCCCAGCATTTT. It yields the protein CASSPHAEQGRNQPQHF.

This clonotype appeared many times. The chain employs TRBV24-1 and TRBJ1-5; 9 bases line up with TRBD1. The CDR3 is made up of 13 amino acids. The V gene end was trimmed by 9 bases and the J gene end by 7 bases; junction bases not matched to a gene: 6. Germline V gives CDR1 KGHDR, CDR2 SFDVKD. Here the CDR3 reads CATQDRGGQPQHF. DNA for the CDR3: TGTGCCACCCAGGACAGGGGTGGACAGCCCCAGCATTTT.